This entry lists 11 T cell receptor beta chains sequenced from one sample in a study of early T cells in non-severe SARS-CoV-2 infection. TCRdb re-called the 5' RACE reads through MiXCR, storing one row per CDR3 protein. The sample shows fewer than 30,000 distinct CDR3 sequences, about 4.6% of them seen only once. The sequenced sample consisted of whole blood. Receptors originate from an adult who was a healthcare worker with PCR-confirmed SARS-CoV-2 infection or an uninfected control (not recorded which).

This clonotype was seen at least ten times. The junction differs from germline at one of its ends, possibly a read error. The CDR3 reads CASSVAGQGARTYEQYF. CDR3 sequence (DNA): TGTGCCAGCAGCGTAGCGGGACAGGGGGCCCGGACCTACGAGCAGTACTTC. The chain joins TRBV7-2 to TRBJ2-7, with TRBD1 matching 12 bases. Germline V gene lookup returns CDR1 SGHTA and CDR2 FQGNSA. The CDR3 runs 17 residues.

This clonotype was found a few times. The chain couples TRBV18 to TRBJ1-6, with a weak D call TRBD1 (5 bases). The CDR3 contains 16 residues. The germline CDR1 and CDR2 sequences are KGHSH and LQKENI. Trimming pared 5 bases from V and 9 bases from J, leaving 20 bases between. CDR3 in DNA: TGTGCCAGCTCAAGGAAAACAAGGGGAGAGGGTTCACCCCTCCACTTT. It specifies CASSRKTRGEGSPLHF.

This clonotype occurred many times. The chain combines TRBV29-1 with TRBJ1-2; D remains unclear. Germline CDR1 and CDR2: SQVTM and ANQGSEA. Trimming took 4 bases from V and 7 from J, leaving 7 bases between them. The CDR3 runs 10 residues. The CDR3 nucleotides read TGCAGCGTTGGGGTTGGTGGCTACACCTTC. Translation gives CSVGVGGYTF.

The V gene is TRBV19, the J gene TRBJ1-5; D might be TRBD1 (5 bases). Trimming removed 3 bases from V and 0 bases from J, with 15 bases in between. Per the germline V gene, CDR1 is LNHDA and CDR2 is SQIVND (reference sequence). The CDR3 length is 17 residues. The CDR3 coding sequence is TGTGCCAGTAGTATGAAGGCGGCAGGGTATAGCAATCAGCCCCAGCATTTT. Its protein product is CASSMKAAGYSNQPQHF.

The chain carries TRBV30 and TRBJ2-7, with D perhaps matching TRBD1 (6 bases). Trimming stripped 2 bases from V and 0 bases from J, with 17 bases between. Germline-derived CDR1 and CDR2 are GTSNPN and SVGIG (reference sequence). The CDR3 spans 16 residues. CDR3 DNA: TGTGCCTGGAGTCCGCTATATGACAGGAACTCCTACGAGCAGTACTTC. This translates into CAWSPLYDRNSYEQYF.

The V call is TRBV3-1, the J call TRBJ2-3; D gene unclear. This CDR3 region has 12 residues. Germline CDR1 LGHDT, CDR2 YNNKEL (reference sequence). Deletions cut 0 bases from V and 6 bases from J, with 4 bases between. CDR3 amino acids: CASSQDSDTQYF. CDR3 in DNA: TGTGCCAGCAGCCAAGATTCCGATACGCAGTATTTT.

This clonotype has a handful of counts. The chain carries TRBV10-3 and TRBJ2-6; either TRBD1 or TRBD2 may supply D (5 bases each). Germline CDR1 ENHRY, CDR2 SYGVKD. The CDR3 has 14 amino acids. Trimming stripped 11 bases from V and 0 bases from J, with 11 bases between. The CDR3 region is CASLRGSGANVLTF. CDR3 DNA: TGTGCCTCTCTGAGGGGCTCTGGGGCCAACGTCCTGACTTTC.

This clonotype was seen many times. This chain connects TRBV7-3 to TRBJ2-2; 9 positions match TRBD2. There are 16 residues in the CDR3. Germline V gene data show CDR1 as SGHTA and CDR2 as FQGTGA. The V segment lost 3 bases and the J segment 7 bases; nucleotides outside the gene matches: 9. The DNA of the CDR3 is TGTGCCAGCAGCTTTAGCGGGGGACGTGTCGGCGGGGAGCTGTTTTTT. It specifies CASSFSGGRVGGELFF.

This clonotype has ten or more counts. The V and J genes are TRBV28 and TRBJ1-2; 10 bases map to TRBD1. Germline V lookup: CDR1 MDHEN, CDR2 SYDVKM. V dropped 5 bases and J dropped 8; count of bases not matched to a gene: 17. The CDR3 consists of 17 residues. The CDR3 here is CASSPTLHRQGASGYTF. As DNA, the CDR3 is TGTGCCAGCAGTCCCACACTACATAGACAGGGGGCTAGCGGCTACACCTTC.

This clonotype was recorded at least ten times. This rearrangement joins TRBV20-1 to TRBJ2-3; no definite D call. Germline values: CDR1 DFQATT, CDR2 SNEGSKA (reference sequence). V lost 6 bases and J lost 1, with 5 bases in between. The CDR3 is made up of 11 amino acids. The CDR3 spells CSASGTDTQYF. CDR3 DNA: TGCAGTGCGAGCGGCACAGATACGCAGTATTTT.

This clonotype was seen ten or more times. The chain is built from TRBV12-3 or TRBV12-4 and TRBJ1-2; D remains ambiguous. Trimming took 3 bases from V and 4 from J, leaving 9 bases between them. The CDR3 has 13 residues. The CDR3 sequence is CASSLEGPYGYTF. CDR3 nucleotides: TGTGCCAGCAGTTTGGAGGGTCCCTATGGCTACACCTTC.